A few counts support the clone carrying this T cell receptor beta chain. This sample was taken from a study of identical twins. Healthy Caucasian individuals made up all the donors. Germline CDR1 SQVTM, CDR2 ANQGSEA. This CDR3 is built from 12 residues. The ends lost 4 bases at V and 3 bases at J; junction bases unmatched: 3. MiXCR, applied by TCRdb to the 5' RACE reads, yields one record per CDR3 protein. The sample lists about 790,000 distinct CDR3 sequences, 15% to 20% occurring once. The data also belong to a second study, concerning T cells expressing NK-cell markers. That work adds: In four donors, these clonotypes also led the CD3+CD56-NKG2C+ fraction.

The V call is TRBV29-1, the J call TRBJ2-7; 7 bases are shared with TRBD1. The receptor comes from a woman between 18 and 29 years old in good health. What was sequenced was PBMCs. The CDR3 nucleotides are TGCAGCGTTGCCCGACAGGGCTACGAGCAGTACTTC. Translation: CSVARQGYEQYF.